The subject of this entry is one T cell receptor (beta chain). Its antigen has not been determined. No base quality values were provided; no much bigger clone lies one nucleotide off. This sample also contains other DNA sequences that code for the same CDR3. This record comes from a study of blood T cell repertoires in COVID-19 (dated by TCRdb to the early 2020s). Looking at the study overall: Collaborator samples came from the United States, Italy and Spain and covered acute and convalescent phases of COVID-19. The repertoires were made available in a free public database intended to serve as a resource for research on the immune response to SARS-CoV-2. The prospective study material was composed of cDNA or gDNA derived from T cells, B-cell-depleted T cells, or PBMCs. Sample metadata almost always included a de-identified subject ID, COVID-19 status, age in years and sex. The samples were drawn from the first 160 participants of the ongoing ImmuneRACE study and from 1,200 or so subjects provided by 6 global collaborators. Where available, HLA class I and class II types were obtained from metadata supplied by the sample provider rather than from assay-based typing. The dataset comprised deeply sampled blood TCRbeta repertoires from subjects exposed to, actively infected with, or recovered from COVID-19. What the research found in general, with its limitations: The amount of clinical and demographic metadata varied by source and participant and was provided uncurated.

CDR1 is given as LNHDA and CDR2 as SQIVND, both from the germline V gene (reference sequence). Unmatched junction bases come to 3, with V trimmed by 5 bases and J by 0 bases. There are 15 amino acids in the CDR3, from cysteine to phenylalanine inclusive. Of all the DNA, just the CDR3 is kept, 45 bases in frame from base 1. Enrolling through a virtual design, the prospective study's participants ranged in age from roughly 18 to 90 years and lived across roughly 23 United States geographic areas. In the prospective study, cohorts were assigned on the basis of participant-reported clinical history obtained from a screening survey and a study questionnaire. In the prospective study, whole blood, serum and a nasopharyngeal or oropharyngeal swab were collected from each participant by mobile phlebotomists. Additional blood draws and questionnaires over an approximately two-month period could optionally be provided by prospective study participants. Before DNA extraction, blood samples from the prospective study were shipped at room temperature or frozen.

The immunoSEQ Assay, a bias-controlled multiplex PCR, was used to amplify TCRbeta CDR3 regions from genomic DNA. For the original study's pipeline: The number of nucleated cells in each sample was estimated by amplification of reference gene primers within the assay. Sequence reads were collapsed and filtered to measure the absolute abundance of every unique TCRbeta CDR3 rearrangement. For each sample, productive Simpson clonality was calculated as the square root of Simpson's diversity index over productive rearrangements. TCRdb re-hosts the immuneACCESS table, in-frame sequences only. Its copies lack some clones; in the studies checked, an unresolved V gene accounts for under half of them, and the cause for the rest is not known. The V and J calls and clone size are taken from that table; D and trimming were inferred from the DNA. In this sample the table shows around 260,000 clones, 80% to 90% of which occur a single time. Jointly, the top ten make up around 4.1% of the sample.

The receptor was isolated from a man aged 25 to 40 with acute COVID-19. Sequencing used PBMCs or T cells enriched from blood (not recorded which). The V and J genes are TRBV19 and TRBJ2-3; a stretch of 9 junction bases matches TRBD1. The DNA sequence follows: TGTGCCAGTAGTTGGGACAGGGCTAGCACAGATACGCAGTATTTT. It specifies CASSWDRASTDTQYF.